This T cell receptor beta chain was sequenced in a study of T cell repertoires in cytomegalovirus infection. Study-level background: CMV infection plus the matching HLA type was flagged by public TCR beta signatures.

A single record per CDR3 protein comes from TCRdb applying MiXCR to the reads. The table lists around 130,000 distinct CDR3 sequences, 8% to 9% of them singletons, with about 9.5% in the top ten. This clonotype was seen at least ten times. Its target is unknown. Study observations and caveats: The cumulative frequency of public TCR beta families distinguished individuals who carried CMV together with the relevant HLA. HLA-C-restricted CMV clonotypes gave the most frequent clonotype in two of eight donors.

The sample was PBMCs. This TCR came from a human donor in good health (CMV status not recorded). Some clones in this sample may be carry-over from other donors' samples.

Here the CDR3 DNA reads TGTGCCAGCAGCCCACCGACTGGGGCCAACGTCCTGACTTTC. Amino acids: CASSPPTGANVLTF. The chain links TRBV7-2 to TRBJ2-6, with unresolved D. The CDR3 consists of 14 residues. Germline CDR1 and CDR2: SGHTA and FQGNSA. Trimming shortened V by 5 bases and J by 2 bases, and 7 bases separated the two germline ends.